The 7 T cell receptor beta chains listed next were all sequenced from one sample in a study of beta chain features in type 1 diabetes. These receptors have no known antigen. Expressed TCRB transcripts were sequenced, since all the RNA that had been isolated was reverse transcribed. Profiling relied on immunoSEQ multiplex PCR, and the TCRdb table lists in-frame clones only, not all of them. This table holds approximately 130,000 clones, about 18% found once. Findings and limits, study-wide: Researchers report that Type 1 diabetes patients had moderately but significantly shorter TCRB CDR3s across all four CD4+ subsets.

Source material: central memory CD4+ T cells from blood. These receptor sequences come from a man younger than 30 with type 1 diabetes.

This clone was counted at least ten times. The J gene is TRBJ2-7, the V gene TRBV7-2, with 7 bases lining up with TRBD1. CDR3 length equals 14 residues. V was clipped by 5 bases and J by 6 bases; unmatched bases: 10. CDR1 SGHTA and CDR2 FQGNSA come from the germline V gene. The CDR3 DNA reads TGTGCCAGCAGCCCGACAGGGAACGAGGGCGAGCAGTACTTC. It specifies CASSPTGNEGEQYF.

This clone has only a few counts. This rearrangement joins TRBV30 to TRBJ2-1; a weak D match, TRBD2 (6 bases). Germline CDR1 reads GTSNPN; CDR2 reads SVGIG (reference sequence). V was pared by 2 bases and J by 6 bases, with 14 bases between. The CDR3 has 14 amino acids. The CDR3 reads CAWSRDLISNEQFF. Written as DNA, the CDR3 is TGTGCCTGGAGTAGGGACTTGATCTCCAATGAGCAGTTCTTC.

This chain connects TRBV7-2 to TRBJ2-5; possibly TRBD1 for D (6 bases). V gave up 5 bases and J gave up 4 bases, with 11 bases separating them. The CDR3 consists of 13 residues. Germline assignment: CDR1 SGHTA and CDR2 FQGNSA. The CDR3 DNA follows: TGTGCCAGCAGCCGGACAGTTAGAGAGACCCAGTACTTC. This translates into CASSRTVRETQYF.

This clone was detected once. The CDR3 DNA follows: TGTGCCAGCAGTATCCGGATTGAAGCTTTCTTT. Translated, it gives CASSIRIEAFF. The rearrangement joins TRBV2 to TRBJ1-1; D is uncertain. Trimming cost V 5 bases and J 7 bases, with 8 bases left between them. There are 11 residues in the CDR3. From germline, CDR1 is SNHLY and CDR2 FYNNEI.

The sample holds a few counts of this clone. This chain joins TRBV25-1 and TRBJ2-1, with 11 bases identical to TRBD2. CDR3 length: 17 amino acids. The germline gives CDR1 MGHDK, CDR2 SYGVNS. Germline trimming cut 6 bases from V and 2 bases from J; bases unmatched to any gene: 9. CDR3 residues: CASRLPTSGETYNEQFF. The CDR3 bases are TGTGCCAGCAGACTACCGACTAGCGGGGAGACCTACAATGAGCAGTTCTTC.

This clone has just a few counts. The chain links TRBV9 to TRBJ2-2; TRBD2 is a possible D gene (6 bases). Germline CDR1 is SGDLS and CDR2 is YYNGEE. V gave up 2 bases and J gave up 4 bases, with 6 bases separating them. The CDR3 has 13 residues. CDR3 loop: CASSVEGTGELFF. As DNA, the CDR3 is TGTGCCAGCAGCGTGGAGGGCACCGGGGAGCTGTTTTTT. Supplemented by reference TRBV9 and TRBJ2-2, the full variable domain reads DSGVTQTPKHLITATGQRVTLRCSPRSGDLSVYWYQQSLDQGLQFLIQYYNGEERAKGNILERFSAQQFPDLHSELNLSSLELGDSALYFCASSVEGTGELFFGEGSRLTVL.

V usage is TRBV5-4 and J usage is TRBJ2-7, with unresolved D. This CDR3 has 11 residues. V was pared by 2 bases and J by 5 bases, with 5 bases between. Germline lookup yields CDR1 SGHNT and CDR2 YYREEE (reference sequence). CDR3 bases: TGTGCCAGCAGCTTTGGGCACGAGCAGTACTTC. As protein: CASSFGHEQYF. Using reference TRBV5-4 and TRBJ2-7 for the parts outside the CDR3, the full variable domain is ETGVTQSPTHLIKTRGQQVTLRCSSQSGHNTVSWYQQALGQGPQFIFQYYREEENGRGNFPPRFSGLQFPNYSSELNVNALELDDSALYLCASSFGHEQYFGPGTRLTVT.